These T cell receptor beta chains were read from a single sample in a study of T-cell reconstitution after alpha-beta-depleted transplantation in children. MiXCR was run by TCRdb on the PCR reads, yielding one entry per CDR3 protein. The sample lists roughly 500,000 distinct CDR3 sequences; 18% were seen once. Specimen: PBMCs from the stem cell graft donor, collected from the stem cell graft. The receptors come from a human donor who donated a stem cell graft to a child with acute lymphoblastic leukemia. CDR3s include the opening cysteine and the closing phenylalanine or tryptophan. The D gene is left open where the match is weak. The listing skips clone size in some rows; elsewhere it reads once, few, many or a size class.

D gene: .; V gene: TRBV5-1; J gene: TRBJ2-7; clone size: .; CDR3 DNA: TGCGCCAGCAGCTTGACATCTCGCACTACACATCCCTACGAGCAGTACTTC; CDR3 protein: CASSLTSRTTHPYEQYF
D gene: .; V gene: TRBV4-2; J gene: TRBJ2-1; clone size: .; CDR3 DNA: TGTGCCAGCAGCCAAGCACTAGCTCTCGCCTACAATGAGCAGTTCTTC; CDR3 protein: CASSQALALAYNEQFF
D gene: .; V gene: TRBV7-9; J gene: TRBJ2-5; clone size: few; CDR3 DNA: TGTGCCAGCAGCAAGCCGAGGGAGACCCAGTACTTC; CDR3 protein: CASSKPRETQYF
D gene: .; V gene: TRBV29-1; J gene: TRBJ2-1; clone size: .; CDR3 DNA: TGCAGCGTTTTCGGGGAATGGAATGAGCAGTTCTTC; CDR3 protein: CSVFGEWNEQFF
D gene: .; V gene: TRBV6-5; J gene: TRBJ2-1; clone size: .; CDR3 DNA: TGTGCCAGCACCCCAGCGATCGGTGAGCAGTTCTTC; CDR3 protein: CASTPAIGEQFF
D gene: .; V gene: TRBV7-9; J gene: TRBJ1-4; clone size: .; CDR3 DNA: TGTGCCAGCAGCTTATACCTGGGGACTAATGAAAAACTGTTTTTT; CDR3 protein: CASSLYLGTNEKLFF
D gene: TRBD2; V gene: TRBV3-1; J gene: TRBJ2-1; clone size: once; CDR3 DNA: TGTGCCAGCAGCCGAGGACTAGCGCAGAGCTCCTACAATGAGCAGTTCTTC; CDR3 protein: CASSRGLAQSSYNEQFF
D gene: .; V gene: TRBV3-1; J gene: TRBJ2-2; clone size: .; CDR3 DNA: TGTGCCATCAGTTACACCGGGGAGCTGTTTTTT; CDR3 protein: CAISYTGELFF
D gene: .; V gene: TRBV5-5; J gene: TRBJ1-1; clone size: few; CDR3 DNA: TGTGCCAGCAGCTTGGATGGGAGCCCGAACACTGAAGCTTTCTTT; CDR3 protein: CASSLDGSPNTEAFF
D gene: TRBD2; V gene: TRBV6-5; J gene: TRBJ2-7; clone size: .; CDR3 DNA: TGTGCCAGCAGTTACACCACCGCGGCTAGCGGGAGGTACGAGCAGTACTTC; CDR3 protein: CASSYTTAASGRYEQYF
D gene: TRBD2; V gene: TRBV27; J gene: TRBJ2-5; clone size: few; CDR3 DNA: TGTGCCAGCCGTCTCCTAGCGGGTCCCCAAGAGACCCAGTACTTC; CDR3 protein: CASRLLAGPQETQYF
D gene: .; V gene: TRBV29-1; J gene: TRBJ1-2; clone size: .; CDR3 DNA: TGCAGCGCTCTGAAGCCTAACTATGGCTACACCTTC; CDR3 protein: CSALKPNYGYTF
D gene: TRBD2; V gene: TRBV2; J gene: TRBJ2-7; clone size: few; CDR3 DNA: TGTGCCAGCAGGCCAACCTTAGCGGGAGTATCATACGAGCAGTACTTC; CDR3 protein: CASRPTLAGVSYEQYF
D gene: .; V gene: TRBV7-9; J gene: TRBJ2-4; clone size: .; CDR3 DNA: TGTGCCAGCAGTCCAAGGTACTTC; CDR3 protein: CASSPRYF
D gene: .; V gene: TRBV5-1; J gene: TRBJ1-5; clone size: many; CDR3 DNA: TGCGCCAGCAGCTTGGGTGGCGGGCAGCCCCAGCATTTT; CDR3 protein: CASSLGGGQPQHF
D gene: .; V gene: TRBV9; J gene: TRBJ1-5; clone size: .; CDR3 DNA: TGTGCCAGCAGCGTTTCCACGGGACGGGAAGGGCAGCCCCAGCATTTT; CDR3 protein: CASSVSTGREGQPQHF
D gene: .; V gene: TRBV7-2; J gene: TRBJ2-7; clone size: few; CDR3 DNA: TGTGCCAGCAGCTTATGGGTAGCGGAGTACGAGCAGTACTTC; CDR3 protein: CASSLWVAEYEQYF
D gene: .; V gene: TRBV5-1; J gene: TRBJ2-6; clone size: few; CDR3 DNA: TGCGCCAGCACTATTGACTCTGGGGCCAACGTCCTGACTTTC; CDR3 protein: CASTIDSGANVLTF
D gene: .; V gene: TRBV4-1; J gene: TRBJ2-7; clone size: .; CDR3 DNA: TGCGCCAGCAGCCAAGACGGAAAGCCCTACGAGCAGTACTTC; CDR3 protein: CASSQDGKPYEQYF
D gene: .; V gene: TRBV7-9; J gene: TRBJ1-1; clone size: .; CDR3 DNA: TGTGCCAGCAGCTGGGGGGGACTCTCTGAAGCTTTCTTT; CDR3 protein: CASSWGGLSEAFF
D gene: .; V gene: TRBV5-1; J gene: TRBJ2-2; clone size: few; CDR3 DNA: TGCGCCACCATCGTCTCCGGGGAGCTGTTTTTT; CDR3 protein: CATIVSGELFF
D gene: TRBD1; V gene: TRBV12-3/TRBV12-4; J gene: TRBJ1-1; clone size: .; CDR3 DNA: TGTGCCAGCAGTCCCAGGACAGGGATAGGGGCTGAAGCTTTCTTT; CDR3 protein: CASSPRTGIGAEAFF
D gene: .; V gene: TRBV5-1; J gene: TRBJ2-3; clone size: .; CDR3 DNA: TGCGCCAGCAGCCTAGATTTACTAGCTGCTAGCACAGATACGCAGTATTTT; CDR3 protein: CASSLDLLAASTDTQYF
D gene: TRBD2; V gene: TRBV14; J gene: TRBJ2-1; clone size: .; CDR3 DNA: TGTGCCAGCAGCCAAGAGGTTTTAGCGGGATCCTACAATGAGCAGTTCTTC; CDR3 protein: CASSQEVLAGSYNEQFF
D gene: .; V gene: TRBV12-3/TRBV12-4; J gene: TRBJ1-2; clone size: .; CDR3 DNA: TGTGCCAGCAGTTTACGGGCAGCCGATGGTGGCTACACCTTC; CDR3 protein: CASSLRAADGGYTF
D gene: TRBD2; V gene: TRBV3-1; J gene: TRBJ2-7; clone size: .; CDR3 DNA: TGTGCCAGCAGCCAAGAGGGACTAGCGGGTGTCGCCTACGAGCAGTACTTC; CDR3 protein: CASSQEGLAGVAYEQYF
D gene: .; V gene: TRBV20-1; J gene: TRBJ2-1; clone size: .; CDR3 DNA: TGCAGTGCTAGCGGACCCCGGGACTCTAGCTCCTACAATGAGCAGTTCTTC; CDR3 protein: CSASGPRDSSSYNEQFF
D gene: .; V gene: TRBV3-1; J gene: TRBJ1-3; clone size: .; CDR3 DNA: TGTGCCAGCACGAGTTTCGACACCATATATTTT; CDR3 protein: CASTSFDTIYF
D gene: .; V gene: TRBV20-1; J gene: TRBJ2-3; clone size: few; CDR3 DNA: TGCAGTGCTAGATCAGTAGCAGATACGCAGTATTTT; CDR3 protein: CSARSVADTQYF
D gene: .; V gene: TRBV18; J gene: TRBJ1-2; clone size: .; CDR3 DNA: TGTGCCAGCTCTTACGACAGCTACTATGGCTACACCTTC; CDR3 protein: CASSYDSYYGYTF
D gene: .; V gene: TRBV30; J gene: TRBJ1-1; clone size: .; CDR3 DNA: TGTCGTGTGGGGGGCACTGAAGCTTTCTTT; CDR3 protein: CRVGGTEAFF
D gene: .; V gene: TRBV20-1; J gene: TRBJ2-3; clone size: .; CDR3 DNA: TGCAGTGCTAGATACCGGGACAGCACAGATACGCAGTATTTT; CDR3 protein: CSARYRDSTDTQYF
D gene: TRBD2; V gene: TRBV2; J gene: TRBJ2-1; clone size: .; CDR3 DNA: TGTGCCAGCAGTAGCCGACTAGCGGGCTACTACAATGAGCAGTTCTTC; CDR3 protein: CASSSRLAGYYNEQFF
D gene: TRBD1; V gene: TRBV13; J gene: TRBJ2-3; clone size: .; CDR3 DNA: TGTGCCAGCAGCTCCCGGGACAGGGATACAGATACGCAGTATTTT; CDR3 protein: CASSSRDRDTDTQYF
D gene: .; V gene: TRBV5-1; J gene: TRBJ2-5; clone size: .; CDR3 DNA: TGCGCCAGCAGCTTGGCTTTAATGGGGACAAGAACTCAAGAGACCCAGTACTTC; CDR3 protein: CASSLALMGTRTQETQYF
D gene: TRBD1; V gene: TRBV7-8; J gene: TRBJ1-4; clone size: few; CDR3 DNA: TGTGCCAGCACGGCAGGGGGGTTAACTAATGAAAAACTGTTTTTT; CDR3 protein: CASTAGGLTNEKLFF
D gene: .; V gene: TRBV18; J gene: TRBJ1-2; clone size: .; CDR3 DNA: TGTGCCAGCTCACCATCTGAGGGGAGCCTGGGCTACACCTTC; CDR3 protein: CASSPSEGSLGYTF
D gene: .; V gene: TRBV5-6; J gene: TRBJ2-1; clone size: few; CDR3 DNA: TGTGCCAGCAGCTCCTGGACTGATATCTACAATGAGCAGTTCTTC; CDR3 protein: CASSSWTDIYNEQFF
D gene: .; V gene: TRBV20-1; J gene: TRBJ1-1; clone size: few; CDR3 DNA: TGCAGTGCTAGGAGGGACACCGGCACTGAAGCTTTCTTT; CDR3 protein: CSARRDTGTEAFF
D gene: .; V gene: TRBV7-9; J gene: TRBJ2-5; clone size: many; CDR3 DNA: TGTGCCAGCAGCTTAGCGAAGACCCAGTACTTC; CDR3 protein: CASSLAKTQYF
D gene: .; V gene: TRBV6-5; J gene: TRBJ1-5; clone size: few; CDR3 DNA: TGTGCCAGCAGTTGGGGCAGGGGATCTCAGCCCCAGCATTTT; CDR3 protein: CASSWGRGSQPQHF
D gene: TRBD1; V gene: TRBV6-1; J gene: TRBJ1-1; clone size: few; CDR3 DNA: TGTGCCAGCAGTCCGGACAGGGGGACGAACACTGAAGCTTTCTTT; CDR3 protein: CASSPDRGTNTEAFF